The T cell receptor beta chain described here comes from a study of technical replicates of blood from a few donors. TCRdb's table, derived via immunoSEQ multiplex PCR, lists solely in-frame clones and lacks some. The table lists almost 70,000 clones, about 91% of them singletons, with 0.38% in the top ten. Trimming at V came to 1 base and at J to 11 bases, leaving 14 bases not matched to a gene. This CDR3 is built from 16 residues. Per germline, CDR1 LGHNA and CDR2 YNFKEQ. This TCR derives from a human donor in good health. The J gene is TRBJ2-3, the V gene TRBV4-2, with 8 bases matching TRBD2. The specimen was T cells isolated from PBMCs. The CDR3, as DNA: TGTGCCAGCAGCCAAGCCCCCGGGACTAGTTCCTCTAGGCAGTATTTT. This encodes CASSQAPGTSSSRQYF.